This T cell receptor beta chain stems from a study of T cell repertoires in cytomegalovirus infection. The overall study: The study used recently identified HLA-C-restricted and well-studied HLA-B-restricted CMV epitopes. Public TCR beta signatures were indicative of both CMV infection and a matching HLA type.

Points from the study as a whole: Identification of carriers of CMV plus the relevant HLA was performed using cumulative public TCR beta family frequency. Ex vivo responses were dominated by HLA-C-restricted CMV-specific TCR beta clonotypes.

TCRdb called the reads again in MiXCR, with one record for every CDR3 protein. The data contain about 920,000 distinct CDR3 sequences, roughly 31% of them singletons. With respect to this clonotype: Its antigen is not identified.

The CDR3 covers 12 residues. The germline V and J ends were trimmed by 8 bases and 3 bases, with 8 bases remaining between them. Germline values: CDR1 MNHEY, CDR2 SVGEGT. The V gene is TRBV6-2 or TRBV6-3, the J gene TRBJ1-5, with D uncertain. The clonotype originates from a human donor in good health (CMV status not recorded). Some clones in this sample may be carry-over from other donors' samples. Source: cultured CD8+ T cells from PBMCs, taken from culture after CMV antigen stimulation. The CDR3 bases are TGTGCCAGCGCCTGGTACAATCAGCCCCAGCATTTT. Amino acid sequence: CASAWYNQPQHF.